The 23 T cell receptor beta chains presented below share a single source sample, sequenced in a study of T cells in Graves' hyperthyroidism and ophthalmopathy. Amplification of TCR beta CDR3 regions used RNA as the template. Carried out on the TCR CDR3, a first-round RT-PCR used the HTBI primer set. TCRdb processed the multiplex PCR reads anew with MiXCR; each CDR3 protein has one entry. The sample has over 700,000 distinct CDR3 sequences, 38% seen once; the top ten hold approximately 8.7%. Material: blood. All receptors come from a man aged 18 to 29 with Graves' hyperthyroidism.

About this clonotype itself: Mismatch with germline at one junction end may stem from a read error. The chain carries TRBV7-2 and TRBJ1-4; maybe TRBD1 (6 bases). This CDR3 is built from 15 residues. CDR1 is SGHTA, CDR2 FQGNSA, per germline. This CDR3 reads CASSQDRGAGEKRFF. The CDR3 nucleotides are TGCGCCAGCAGCCAAGATCGGGGGGCTGGTGAAAAACGGTTTTTT.

This clonotype was detected many times. The chain is built from TRBV7-4 and TRBJ1-2, with D possibly being TRBD1 (5 bases). There are 14 residues in the CDR3. The V and J ends lost 5 bases and 4 bases respectively, with 14 bases between them. CDR1 and CDR2 from the germline V gene are SGHVT and SQSDAQ. In DNA, the CDR3 is TGTGCCAGCAGCGGTGCAGGGCGCTCCTATGGCTACACCTTC. This translates into CASSGAGRSYGYTF.

V usage is TRBV29-1 and J usage is TRBJ2-6; D not certain. This CDR3 contains 12 residues. V was trimmed by 5 bases and J by 4 bases, leaving 6 bases between them. Germline V gene sequence: CDR1 SQVTM, CDR2 ANQGSEA. CDR3 residues: CSVNPGANVLTF. The DNA of the CDR3 is TGCAGCGTTAACCCCGGGGCCAACGTCCTGACTTTC.

The CDR3 region is CASGRTATTNEKLFF. The CDR3 nucleotides read TGTGCCAGCGGTAGGACAGCCACAACTAATGAAAAACTGTTTTTT. The chain has TRBV25-1 and TRBJ1-4; D might be TRBD1 (6 bases). CDR3 length: 15 residues. Looked up from germline, CDR1 is MGHDK and CDR2 is SYGVNS. The germline V and J ends were trimmed by 8 bases and 0 bases, with 13 bases remaining between them.

Worth noting for this clonotype: Its ends do not fully match the called genes, so a read error is possible. The chain employs TRBV7-9 and TRBJ1-1; TRBD1 might be the D (5 bases). From germline, CDR1 is SEHNR and CDR2 FQNEAQ (reference sequence). The CDR3 loop spans 13 amino acids. DNA of the CDR3: TGCGCCAGCAGTCCAGCCGGGACCACTGAAGCTTTCTTT. Residues: CASSPAGTTEAFF.

This clonotype occurred once. The chain is built from TRBV7-3 and TRBJ2-2; D may be TRBD1 (6 bases). This CDR3 contains 15 residues. Germline lookup yields CDR1 SGHTA and CDR2 FQGTGA. The germline V and J ends were trimmed by 5 bases and 6 bases, with 16 bases remaining between them. CDR3 amino acids: CASSHNHRAAGELFF. The CDR3 DNA is TGTGCCAGCAGCCATAACCACAGGGCCGCCGGGGAGCTGTTTTTT. The whole variable domain, filled in from reference TRBV7-3 and TRBJ2-2, reads GAGVSQTPSNKVTEKGKYVELRCDPISGHTALYWYRQSLGQGPEFLIYFQGTGAADDSGLPNDRFFAVRPEGSVSTLKIQRTERGDSAVYLCASSHNHRAAGELFFGEGSRLTVL.

The rearrangement links TRBV29-1 to TRBJ1-5; TRBD1 is a possible D gene (6 bases). V dropped 6 bases and J dropped 0 bases, with 18 bases sitting between them. CDR1 and CDR2 (germline): SQVTM, ANQGSEA. CDR3 length equals 16 residues. The CDR3 protein is CSVKATGFLSNQPQHF. For the CDR3, the DNA is TGCAGCGTGAAGGCAACAGGGTTCCTTAGCAATCAGCCCCAGCATTTT. The full variable domain, in which reference TRBV29-1 and TRBJ1-5 provide the parts outside the CDR3, is SAVISQKPSRDICQRGTSLTIQCQVDSQVTMMFWYRQQPGQSLTLIATANQGSEATYESGFVIDKFPISRPNLTFSTLTVSNMSPEDSSIYLCSVKATGFLSNQPQHFGDGTRLSIL.

This clonotype was detected only a few times. The chain carries TRBV7-9 and TRBJ1-1; no firm D call. V lost 3 bases, J lost 1 base, and 9 bases lay in between. Germline V gene data show CDR1 as SEHNR and CDR2 as FQNEAQ (reference sequence). This CDR3 is built from 14 residues. CDR3 sequence reads: CASSLKERNTEAFF. DNA of the CDR3: TGTGCCAGCAGCTTGAAGGAAAGGAACACTGAAGCTTTCTTT.

Only a few counts were recorded for this clonotype. CDR3 nucleotide sequence: TGCAGTGCCCGACAGTACAGGGTTGAAGCTTACGAGCAGTACTTC. Amino acid sequence: CSARQYRVEAYEQYF. This rearrangement joins TRBV20-1 to TRBJ2-7, with D possibly being TRBD1 (6 bases). This CDR3 is 15 amino acids long. The germline gives CDR1 DFQATT, CDR2 SNEGSKA (reference sequence). V was pared by 6 bases and J by 4 bases, with 22 bases between.

This clonotype has at least ten counts. The chain links TRBV19 to TRBJ1-5, with 7 nucleotides matching TRBD1. CDR1 is LNHDA, CDR2 SQIVND, per germline (reference sequence). With V trimmed by 3 bases and J by 7 bases, 3 bases remained unmatched. The CDR3 is 13 residues long. The CDR3 spells CASSMGQNQPQHF. The DNA for the CDR3 is TGTGCCAGTAGTATGGGACAGAACCAGCCCCAGCATTTT.

Comments on this clonotype: One end of the junction varies from germline; a read error may be responsible. The chain recombines TRBV7-9 with TRBJ1-1; D gene uncertain. The CDR3 is 14 amino acids. CDR1 SEHNR and CDR2 FQNEAQ come from the germline V gene (reference sequence). The CDR3 DNA sequence: TGTGCCAGCAGCGTAGCCCCTCTGAACACTGAAGCTTTCTTT. Protein: CASSVAPLNTEAFF.

The chain employs TRBV7-3 and TRBJ2-7; 9 bases align to TRBD1. V lost 5 bases, J lost 2 bases, and 7 bases stayed unmatched. This CDR3 is built from 15 residues. The germline gives CDR1 SGHTA, CDR2 FQGTGA. CDR3 DNA: TGTGCCAGCAGCGTACAGGGGGCTTACACCTACGAGCAGTACTTC. This sequence encodes CASSVQGAYTYEQYF. Based on the CDR3 plus reference TRBV7-3 and TRBJ2-7, the full variable domain is GAGVSQTPSNKVTEKGKYVELRCDPISGHTALYWYRQSLGQGPEFLIYFQGTGAADDSGLPNDRFFAVRPEGSVSTLKIQRTERGDSAVYLCASSVQGAYTYEQYFGPGTRLTVT.

The rearrangement uses TRBV7-2 and TRBJ2-5; possible D gene TRBD1, 5 bases. The CDR3 is made up of 15 amino acids. The ends were cut back, 1 base at V and 1 base at J, with 10 bases in the middle. Germline assignment: CDR1 SGHTA and CDR2 FQGNSA. CDR3 DNA: TGTGCCAGCAGCTTAGTCAGGACATTCCAAGAGACCCAGTACTTC. Translated, it gives CASSLVRTFQETQYF.

V and J are TRBV29-1 and TRBJ1-1; D unclear. CDR3 length: 13 residues. CDR1 is SQVTM and CDR2 is ANQGSEA in the germline V gene. V lost 8 bases to trimming and J lost 1 base, with 14 bases between them. This CDR3 is CSTDRGRNTEAFF. CDR3 bases: TGCAGCACTGATCGCGGACGGAACACTGAAGCTTTCTTT. The entire variable domain, with the rest obtained from reference TRBV29-1 and TRBJ1-1, is as follows: SAVISQKPSRDICQRGTSLTIQCQVDSQVTMMFWYRQQPGQSLTLIATANQGSEATYESGFVIDKFPISRPNLTFSTLTVSNMSPEDSSIYLCSTDRGRNTEAFFGQGTRLTVV.

This sequence joins TRBV29-1 and TRBJ2-5; weak D call: TRBD2 (7 bases). V was shortened by 7 bases and J by 1 base, with 13 bases between the two germline ends. The CDR3 extends over 13 amino acids. CDR1 and CDR2 (germline): SQVTM, ANQGSEA. The CDR3: CSGEGGGQETQYF. DNA of the CDR3: TGCAGCGGGGAGGGGGGGGGCCAAGAGACCCAGTACTTC.

The chain combines TRBV25-1 with TRBJ1-2; 7 nucleotides line up with TRBD1. The germline gives CDR1 MGHDK, CDR2 SYGVNS. The CDR3 totals 15 residues. Trimming took 8 bases from V and 6 from J; bases not matched to a gene: 15. CDR3 sequence reads: CASSPVGLTGNGYTF. Written as DNA, the CDR3 is TGTGCCAGCTCACCTGTTGGGTTGACAGGGAATGGCTACACCTTC.

CDR3 region: CASTYYRDEQYF. In DNA, the CDR3 is TGTGCCAGCACCTATTACCGCGACGAGCAGTACTTC. The chain is built from TRBV12-3 or TRBV12-4 and TRBJ2-7; D remains unclear. V lost 7 bases and J 5 bases, leaving 12 bases between the germline ends. The CDR3 length is 12 residues.

The chain joins TRBV29-1 to TRBJ1-1; 7 bases are shared with TRBD1. From germline, CDR1 is SQVTM and CDR2 ANQGSEA. J lost 1 base, V lost 5 bases, and 1 base had no gene match. The CDR3 has 12 amino acids. The CDR3 DNA is TGCAGCGTTAGGGACAGGAACACTGAAGCTTTCTTT. This gives the protein CSVRDRNTEAFF.

The V and J genes are TRBV7-9 and TRBJ1-1; the match to TRBD1 covers 9 bases. Germline V lookup: CDR1 SEHNR, CDR2 FQNEAQ (reference sequence). V lost 2 bases, J lost 4 bases, and 8 bases stayed unmatched. This CDR3 has 16 residues. CDR3 residues: CASSLTGQGRSTEAFF. CDR3 coding DNA: TGTGCCAGCAGCTTAACAGGACAGGGGAGGAGCACTGAAGCTTTCTTT.

Of note for this clonotype: A much more abundant neighbour one base away suggests this may be a read error. The chain joins TRBV7-2 to TRBJ1-2; possible D gene TRBD1, 6 bases. In germline, CDR1 is SGHTA, CDR2 FQGNSA. CDR3 size: 14 residues. V was trimmed by 0 bases and J by 8 bases, leaving 13 bases between them. The CDR3 here is CASSLASGAFGYTF. CDR3 nucleotides: TGTGCCAGCAGCTTAGCGTCGGGGGCATTCGGCTACACCTTC.

This clonotype was seen many times. The chain carries TRBV4-1 and TRBJ2-2, with D possibly being TRBD2 (6 bases). The CDR3 covers 14 residues. Trimming pared 1 base from V and 5 bases from J, leaving 8 bases between. Per germline, CDR1 MGHRA and CDR2 YSYEKL. The CDR3 DNA sequence: TGCGCCAGCAGCCAAGTGGGGAGGACCGGGGAGCTGTTTTTT. This translates into CASSQVGRTGELFF.

The chain combines TRBV29-1 with TRBJ2-7, with D uncertain. Germline CDR1 and CDR2: SQVTM and ANQGSEA. Between the trimmed V and J ends, which lost 4 bases and 2 bases, there was a span of 3 bases. The CDR3 has 10 residues. The CDR3 sequence is CSVGAYEQYF. The CDR3 DNA reads as TGCAGCGTTGGCGCCTACGAGCAGTACTTC.

The V and J genes are TRBV24-1 and TRBJ2-2; TRBD1 agrees at 9 bases. With 4 bases clipped from V and 5 bases from J, the junction kept 7 bases outside the gene matches. Looked up from germline, CDR1 is KGHDR and CDR2 is SFDVKD. This CDR3 spans 16 amino acids. Written as DNA, the CDR3 is TGTGCCACCAGTGACCTCCGGGACAGGGAAACCGGGGAGCTGTTTTTT. It codes for CATSDLRDRETGELFF.